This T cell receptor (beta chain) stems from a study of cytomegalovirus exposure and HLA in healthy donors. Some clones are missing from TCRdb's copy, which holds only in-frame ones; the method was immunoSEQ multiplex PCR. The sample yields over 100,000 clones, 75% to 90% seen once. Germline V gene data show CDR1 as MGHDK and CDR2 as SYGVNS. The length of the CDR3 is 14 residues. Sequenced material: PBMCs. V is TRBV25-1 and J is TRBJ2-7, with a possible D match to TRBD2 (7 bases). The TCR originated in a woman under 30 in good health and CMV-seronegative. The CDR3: CAAEGGGFPYEQYF. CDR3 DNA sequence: TGTGCGGCAGAGGGAGGGGGTTTTCCCTACGAGCAGTACTTC.